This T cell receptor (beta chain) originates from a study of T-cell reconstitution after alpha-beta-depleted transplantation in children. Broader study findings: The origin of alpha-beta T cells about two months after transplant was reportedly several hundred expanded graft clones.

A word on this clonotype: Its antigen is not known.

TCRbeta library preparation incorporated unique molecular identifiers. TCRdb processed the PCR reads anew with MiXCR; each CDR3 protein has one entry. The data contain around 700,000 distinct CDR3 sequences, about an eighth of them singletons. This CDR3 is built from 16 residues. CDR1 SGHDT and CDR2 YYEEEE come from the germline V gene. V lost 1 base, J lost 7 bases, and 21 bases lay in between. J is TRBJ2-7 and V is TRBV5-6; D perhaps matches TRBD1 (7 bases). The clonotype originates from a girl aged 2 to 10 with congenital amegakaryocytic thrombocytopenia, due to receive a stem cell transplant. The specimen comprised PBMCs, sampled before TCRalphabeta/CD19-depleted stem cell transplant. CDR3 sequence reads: CASSLYGDREEWEQYF. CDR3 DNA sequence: TGTGCCAGCAGCTTGTATGGCGACAGGGAGGAATGGGAGCAGTACTTC.